These 32 T cell receptor beta chains were sequenced from one sample in a study of CXCR3-negative and CXCR3-positive naive CD8 T cells. All TRB cDNA libraries came from 5' RACE performed with UMI labels. For each CDR3 protein, TCRdb gives one entry from its re-call of the 5' RACE reads, without DNA. This table lists under 150,000 distinct CDR3 sequences. Their antigen targets remain unknown. Study-wide results and caveats: Comparison of naive cells showed more hydrophobic TRB CDR3s in CXCR3-positive than in CXCR3-negative naive cells.

The sample taken for sequencing was naive CXCR3+ CD8+ T cells from blood. Subset here: CD45RO-CCR7+CD27+CD95- naive CD8+ T cells expressing CXCR3 (TNR3+). These receptors all come from a human donor in good health. Some clones in this sample may be carry-over from other donors' samples.

J is TRBJ2-1 and V is TRBV7-8; lacking DNA, the TRBD1 call made by TCRdb goes unchecked. The germline V gene has CDR1 SGHVS and CDR2 FQNEAQ. This CDR3 has 18 amino acids. This chain's CDR3 is CASSSGGLPGQGLYEQFF.

This chain joins TRBV20-1 and TRBJ2-1; TCRdb returns TRBD2, unconfirmable since there is no DNA. The germline V gene encodes CDR1 DFQATT and CDR2 SNEGSKA (reference sequence). The CDR3 totals 14 residues. The CDR3 sequence is CSARRLAGDNEQFF.

The J gene is TRBJ2-5, the V gene TRBV5-1. The CDR3 totals 13 residues. Per the germline V gene, CDR1 is SGHRS and CDR2 is YFSETQ. The CDR3 protein is CASSRWAQETQYF.

The rearrangement joins TRBV5-1 to TRBJ1-1; TCRdb reports TRBD1, a call that lacks DNA to check it against. Germline CDR1 SGHRS, CDR2 YFSETQ. The CDR3 is made up of 13 amino acids. The CDR3 spells CASSRDGTTEAFF. The full variable domain, completed using reference TRBV5-1 and TRBJ1-1, is KAGVTQTPRYLIKTRGQQVTLSCSPISGHRSVSWYQQTPGQGLQFLFEYFSETQRNKGNFPGRFSGRQFSNSRSEMNVSTLELGDSALYLCASSRDGTTEAFFGQGTRLTVV.

The chain carries TRBV28 and TRBJ2-5. This CDR3 has 13 amino acids. The germline CDR1 and CDR2 sequences are MDHEN and SYDVKM. This chain's CDR3 is CASSFFLKETQYF.

The chain is built from TRBV28 and TRBJ2-5; TCRdb selects TRBD2, and the lack of DNA leaves this call unchecked. This CDR3 spans 17 amino acids. CDR1 is MDHEN, CDR2 SYDVKM, per germline. CDR3 residues: CASSLGHGLAGNYEQYF. The full variable domain, rest sourced from reference TRBV28 and TRBJ2-5, is DVKVTQSSRYLVKRTGEKVFLECVQDMDHENMFWYRQDPGLGLRLIYFSYDVKMKEKGDIPEGYSVSREKKERFSLILESASTNQTSMYLCASSLGHGLAGNYEQYFGPGTRLLVL.

This chain uses TRBV29-1 with TRBJ1-1. Germline assignment: CDR1 SQVTM and CDR2 ANQGSEA. CDR3 size: 12 residues. The CDR3 region is CSVAALNTEAFF.

CDR3 sequence reads: CSAPGRKPGLLQETQYF. The genes are TRBV20-1 and TRBJ2-5; TCRdb indicates TRBD2, and absent DNA this call remains unverified. There are 17 residues in the CDR3. Germline loops: CDR1 DFQATT, CDR2 SNEGSKA (reference sequence).

The chain has TRBV29-1 and TRBJ2-5; TCRdb designates TRBD2, a call that cannot be tested without DNA. The CDR3 extends over 13 amino acids. Germline V lookup: CDR1 SQVTM, CDR2 ANQGSEA. CDR3 amino acids: CSVETGLEETQYF.

V and J are TRBV6-2 or TRBV6-3 and TRBJ2-2. The CDR3 extends over 12 amino acids. CDR1 and CDR2 (germline): MNHEY, SVGEGT. CDR3 sequence: CASSYRAGELFF.

This chain uses TRBV28 with TRBJ1-6; the D call from TCRdb, TRBD1, cannot be confirmed without DNA. The CDR3 is 17 residues long. Germline lookup yields CDR1 MDHEN and CDR2 SYDVKM. This CDR3 reads CASSLLRPGSYNSPLHF. Looking up the rest from reference TRBV28 and TRBJ1-6 gives the full variable domain: DVKVTQSSRYLVKRTGEKVFLECVQDMDHENMFWYRQDPGLGLRLIYFSYDVKMKEKGDIPEGYSVSREKKERFSLILESASTNQTSMYLCASSLLRPGSYNSPLHFGNGTRLTVT.

The rearrangement links TRBV6-5 to TRBJ2-1; TCRdb reports TRBD1, a call that lacks DNA to check it against. There are 19 residues in the CDR3. Germline V gene sequence: CDR1 MNHEY, CDR2 SVGAGI. This CDR3 is CASSYSIPRRTEDSSEQFF.

The chain employs TRBV29-1 and TRBJ2-2; absent DNA, TCRdb's TRBD1 call cannot be checked. The CDR3 consists of 16 residues. The germline V gene has CDR1 SQVTM and CDR2 ANQGSEA. The CDR3 loop is CSVEEGEGTNTGELFF.

The chain employs TRBV5-1 and TRBJ2-2; TCRdb indicates TRBD1, and absent DNA this call remains unverified. The CDR3 covers 16 residues. The germline CDR1 and CDR2 sequences are SGHRS and YFSETQ. The CDR3 region is CASSLEVGPSTGELFF. Based on the CDR3 plus reference TRBV5-1 and TRBJ2-2, the full variable domain is KAGVTQTPRYLIKTRGQQVTLSCSPISGHRSVSWYQQTPGQGLQFLFEYFSETQRNKGNFPGRFSGRQFSNSRSEMNVSTLELGDSALYLCASSLEVGPSTGELFFGEGSRLTVL.

The chain is built from TRBV9 and TRBJ2-1; TCRdb's D gene call, TRBD1, goes unchecked for lack of DNA. The CDR3 covers 16 residues. Germline assignment: CDR1 SGDLS and CDR2 YYNGEE. CDR3 sequence reads: CASSPDQGNTYNEQFF.

V is TRBV12-3 or TRBV12-4 and J is TRBJ2-7. This CDR3 contains 13 residues. The CDR3 is CASRAGGSYEQYF.

The chain joins TRBV7-8 to TRBJ2-3; there is no DNA to check the TCRdb D call of TRBD1. The V gene's germline CDR1 is SGHVS and CDR2 FQNEAQ. The CDR3 length is 15 residues. Here the CDR3 reads CASSSNRGPTDTQYF. The full variable domain, in which reference TRBV7-8 and TRBJ2-3 provide the parts outside the CDR3, is GAGVSQSPRYKVAKRGQDVALRCDPISGHVSLFWYQQALGQGPEFLTYFQNEAQLDKSGLPSDRFFAERPEGSVSTLKIQRTQQEDSAVYLCASSSNRGPTDTQYFGPGTRLTVL.

The gene calls are TRBV3-1 and TRBJ1-1. Per germline, CDR1 LGHDT and CDR2 YNNKEL (reference sequence). This CDR3 has 15 residues. CDR3 region: CASSLEGFVNTEAFF.

The chain links TRBV7-9 to TRBJ2-3. Germline CDR1 SEHNR, CDR2 FQNEAQ (reference sequence). The CDR3 length is 16 residues. This chain's CDR3 is CASSSGLAASTDTQYF.

The J gene is TRBJ2-7, the V gene TRBV5-1; there is no DNA to check the TCRdb D call of TRBD1. This CDR3 region has 14 residues. Germline V CDR1 and CDR2: SGHRS, YFSETQ. CDR3 protein: CASSFRQGYYEQYF.

V gene TRBV9 combines with J gene TRBJ1-1; TCRdb proposes TRBD1, but this gene call is untestable without DNA. CDR3 length equals 16 residues. Germline assignment: CDR1 SGDLS and CDR2 YYNGEE. The CDR3 here is CASSVGAGSGDTEAFF.

The genes are TRBV2 and TRBJ1-4. This CDR3 comprises 16 residues. Germline CDR1 and CDR2: SNHLY and FYNNEI. The CDR3: CASSELPSPNNEKLFF.

The rearrangement joins TRBV20-1 to TRBJ1-3; TCRdb reports TRBD1, a call that lacks DNA to check it against. Germline CDR1 DFQATT, CDR2 SNEGSKA (reference sequence). The CDR3 covers 15 residues. CDR3 loop: CSVPGPSSSGNTIYF.

The chain links TRBV7-8 to TRBJ2-1; checking the TCRdb D call of TRBD2 is not possible without DNA. The CDR3 is 13 residues long. Germline values: CDR1 SGHVS, CDR2 FQNEAQ. The CDR3 loop reads CASSLGGPTNAPF.

The CDR3 sequence is CSVEDPGLAGGYYNEQFF. V and J are TRBV29-1 and TRBJ2-1; TCRdb reports TRBD2, a call that lacks DNA to check it against. The CDR3 sequence is 18 residues long. Germline lookup yields CDR1 SQVTM and CDR2 ANQGSEA.

V gene TRBV7-9 combines with J gene TRBJ2-1; TCRdb's assignment of TRBD1 cannot be checked, as there is no DNA. The CDR3 is 14 residues long. In germline, CDR1 is SEHNR, CDR2 FQNEAQ (reference sequence). The CDR3 reads CASSFGTGGDEQFF.

The chain uses TRBV12-3 or TRBV12-4 and TRBJ2-3; the TRBD1 assignment by TCRdb is unverifiable without DNA. The CDR3 sequence is 15 residues long. Here the CDR3 reads CASSLVAGVTDTQYF.

The chain is built from TRBV7-9 and TRBJ2-3. The germline V gene encodes CDR1 SEHNR and CDR2 FQNEAQ (reference sequence). This CDR3 comprises 13 residues. The chain's CDR3 is CASSPTSTDTQYF.

J is TRBJ2-7 and V is TRBV10-3. The CDR3 is 13 residues long. The germline V gene has CDR1 ENHRY and CDR2 SYGVKD. CDR3 residues: CAISQTKIYEQYF.

V is TRBV6-6 and J is TRBJ2-3; TCRdb outputs TRBD2, but without DNA this stays unchecked. CDR1 is MNHNY, CDR2 SVGAGI, per germline (reference sequence). The CDR3 runs to 14 residues. CDR3 region: CASSPVGEDDTQYF.

The chain employs TRBV27 and TRBJ1-1. The CDR3 loop spans 13 amino acids. Germline V lookup: CDR1 MNHEY, CDR2 SMNVEV (reference sequence). The CDR3 sequence is CASKSDGNTEAFF.

The V call is TRBV9, the J call TRBJ2-5; TCRdb returns TRBD1, unconfirmable since there is no DNA. CDR1 and CDR2 from the germline V gene are SGDLS and YYNGEE. This CDR3 has 15 residues. CDR3 sequence reads: CASSPGLTGWETQYF.